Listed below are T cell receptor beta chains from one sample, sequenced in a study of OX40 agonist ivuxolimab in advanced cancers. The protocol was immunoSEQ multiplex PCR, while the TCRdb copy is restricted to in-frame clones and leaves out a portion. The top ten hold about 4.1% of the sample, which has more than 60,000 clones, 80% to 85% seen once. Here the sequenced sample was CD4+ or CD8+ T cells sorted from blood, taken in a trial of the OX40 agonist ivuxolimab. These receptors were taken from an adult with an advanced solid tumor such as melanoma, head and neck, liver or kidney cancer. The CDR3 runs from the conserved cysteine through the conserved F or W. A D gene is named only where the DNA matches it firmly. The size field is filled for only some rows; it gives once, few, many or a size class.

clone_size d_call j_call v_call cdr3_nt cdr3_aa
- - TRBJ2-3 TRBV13 TGTGCCAGCAGCTCCCGGAACACAGATACGCAGTGTTTT CASSSRNTDTQCF
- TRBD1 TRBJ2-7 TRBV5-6 TGTGCCAGCAGCCCCCTCGGACAGGGGGTTTCCTACGAGCAGTACTTC CASSPLGQGVSYEQYF
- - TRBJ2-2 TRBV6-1 TGTGCCAGCAGCCTTACAGGTTTAGGCACCGGGGAGCTGTTTTTT CASSLTGLGTGELFF
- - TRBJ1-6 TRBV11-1 TGTGCCAGCAGCTTAGAACAGTATTCACCCCTCCACTTT CASSLEQYSPLHF
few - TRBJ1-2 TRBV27 TGTGCCAGCAGGCAGGGGTCCTATGGCTACACCTTC CASRQGSYGYTF
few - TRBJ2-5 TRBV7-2 TGTGCCAGCAGCTTAGTCATCGGCGGGGGGACAGGGTACAAAGAGACCCAGTACTTC CASSLVIGGGTGYKETQYF
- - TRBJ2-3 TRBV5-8 TGTGCCAGCAGCTTGGGGCAGGCGACCAGAACAGATACGCAGTATTTT CASSLGQATRTDTQYF
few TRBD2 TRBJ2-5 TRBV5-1 TGCGCCAGCAAAATCCTAGCGGGGGTCCAAGAGACCCAGTACTTC CASKILAGVQETQYF
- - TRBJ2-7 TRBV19 TGTGCCAGTAGTATTTCACAGAACTCCTACGAGCAGTACTTC CASSISQNSYEQYF
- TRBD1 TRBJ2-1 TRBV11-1 TGTGCCAGCAGTTGGGACAGGGTGAATGAGCAGTTCTTC CASSWDRVNEQFF
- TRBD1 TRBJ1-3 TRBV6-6 TGTGCCAGCAGTTATCCCGACAGGGGAGCTGGAAACACCATATATTTT CASSYPDRGAGNTIYF
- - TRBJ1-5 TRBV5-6 TGTGCCAGCAGCTTGCACGGGACCAGATATCAGCCCCAGCATTTT CASSLHGTRYQPQHF
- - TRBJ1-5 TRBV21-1 TGTGCCAGCAGCAAAGCGCTAGGGGACAGGGATTTTCATAGCAATCAGCCCCAGCATTTT CASSKALGDRDFHSNQPQHF
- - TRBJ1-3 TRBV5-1 TGCGCCAGCAGCCCGGGAGGCTCTGGAAACACCATATATTTT CASSPGGSGNTIYF
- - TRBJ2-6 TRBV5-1 TGCGCCAGCAGCCGAACAGCGGCTAGCGGGGCCAACGTCCTGACTTTC CASSRTAASGANVLTF
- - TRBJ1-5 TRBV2 TGTGCCAGCAGTGAAAGGGCAGGTAATCAGCCCCAGCATTTT CASSERAGNQPQHF
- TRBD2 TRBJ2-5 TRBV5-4 TGTGCCAGCAGCTTGCGGCTAGCGGGGGAGGAGACCCAGTACTTC CASSLRLAGEETQYF
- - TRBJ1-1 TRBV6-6 TGTGCCAGCAGTTACTTTGGTTTGAACACTGAAGCTTTCTTT CASSYFGLNTEAFF
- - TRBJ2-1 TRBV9 TGTGCCAGCAGCCGTGCCGCTGGGAGCTCCTACAATGAGCAGTTCTTC CASSRAAGSSYNEQFF
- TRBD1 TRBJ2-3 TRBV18 TGTGCCAGCTCACTTAACGGACAGGGCAGCACAGATACGCAGTATTTT CASSLNGQGSTDTQYF
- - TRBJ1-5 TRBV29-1 TGCAGCGTAAGAGGACCTGGGCCCCAGCATTTT CSVRGPGPQHF
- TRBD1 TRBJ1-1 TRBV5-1 TGCGCCAGCAGCTGGGGACAGATGAACACTGAAGCTTTCTTT CASSWGQMNTEAFF